Below, one TCR beta chain is given with its context. PCR used 60 Vbeta primers and 13 Jbeta primers. Here immunoSEQ multiplex PCR was the method, and the copy in TCRdb shows in-frame clones only, minus some. The table lists 100,000 to 150,000 clones, approximately 80% of them singletons. The germline V gene encodes CDR1 SEHNR and CDR2 FQNEAQ (reference sequence). The CDR3 has 14 residues. V gave up 0 bases and J gave up 4 bases, with 6 bases separating them. The source of the sample is a study of cytomegalovirus exposure and HLA in healthy donors. The specimen was PBMCs. This rearrangement joins TRBV7-9 to TRBJ1-4; D call uncertain. This TCR came from a woman aged 40-49 years in good health and CMV-seronegative. CDR3 sequence reads: CASSLAAFNEKLFF. CDR3 in DNA: TGTGCCAGCAGCTTAGCGGCTTTTAATGAAAAACTGTTTTTT.